This T cell receptor (beta chain) was sequenced during a study of regulatory T cells in long-lasting Graves disease. Findings and caveats of the study: New patients shared 950 to 1,000 public clonotypes, fewer than the 2,500 to 3,500 shared by persistent patients. Among samples with persistent disease, TRBV28, TRBJ1-2 and TRBJ2-5 were favored.

This clonotype appeared a few times. The antigen is undetermined. Time point meaning: newly diagnosed GD, antithyroid drugs for less than 3 months. The TCR library was made from RNA that had been extracted from PBMCs in TRIzol. The patients were drawn from one endocrinology department in Xi'an, China. As collected, the peripheral blood samples measured 8 to 9 milliliters each and went into EDTA tubes. Researchers made TCR beta libraries by using iRepertoire HTBI primers and running Arm-PCR on CDR3 regions. One entry per CDR3 protein results from TCRdb running MiXCR on the multiplex PCR reads. This table holds approximately 250,000 distinct CDR3 sequences, around 19% found once. Germline V CDR1 and CDR2: SGHRS, YFSETQ. V lost 4 bases and J lost 6, with 22 bases in between. CDR3 size: 16 residues.

This sequence originates from a female donor with Graves disease. Material: peripheral blood mononuclear cells (PBMCs), obtained at new diagnosis, from a patient treated with antithyroid drugs. The chain is built from TRBV5-1 and TRBJ1-2; a weak D match, TRBD1 (5 bases). CDR3 loop: CASSPSPTVGVDGYTF. In DNA form, the CDR3 reads TGCGCCAGCAGCCCTTCACCGACAGTGGGGGTTGATGGCTACACCTTC.